The sequence of this T cell receptor (beta chain) was determined in a study of blood T cell repertoires in COVID-19. In the study overall: Whether acute or convalescent, the COVID-19 samples came from the United States, Italy and Spain. The cDNA or gDNA used as material had been derived from T cells, B-cell-depleted T cells, or PBMCs.

Germline V gene lookup returns CDR1 SGHRS and CDR2 YFSETQ. CDR3 length equals 15 residues. Trimming removed 0 bases at V and 3 bases at J, with 12 bases between. As handled by the study authors: Amplification of reference gene primers provided the estimated nucleated cell counts. Assay used: immunoSEQ multiplex PCR; TCRdb lists only in-frame clones, some missing. That table furnishes V, J and clone size, whereas the DNA furnished D and trimming. This table holds 110,000 or so clones, 81% found once. The chain couples TRBV5-1 to TRBJ1-2, with D maybe TRBD1 (6 bases). The sequenced sample consisted of peripheral blood. This sequence was found in a man aged 50 or older with acute or convalescent COVID-19. CDR3 coding DNA: TGCGCCAGCAGCTTGGGTTCAGGGGCAGACTATGGCTACACCTTC. This sequence encodes CASSLGSGADYGYTF.